The TCR beta chain described here comes from a study of blood T cell repertoires in COVID-19. Residents of around 24 US areas, aged about 18 to 95 years, made up the participants. Clinical histories supplied by participants themselves formed the basis of cohort assignment. Exposed volunteers were people who met a COVID-19 case within 2 weeks before study entry. Authors' data handling: It was from reference gene primer amplification that nucleated cell counts were estimated. This table comes from immunoSEQ multiplex PCR, and its TCRdb copy is limited to in-frame clones, with some not included. V, J and clone size are those of that table, while D and trimming were read from the DNA. Found here are some 360,000 clones, about nine tenths of them singletons; the top ten hold approximately 1%. Germline CDR1 reads KGHSH; CDR2 reads LQKENI. The CDR3 totals 15 residues. Germline trimming cut 4 bases from V and 1 base from J; bases unmatched to any gene: 6.

Sequenced input: PBMCs or T cells enriched from blood (not recorded which). The rearrangement links TRBV18 to TRBJ1-1; TRBD1 matches at 7 bases. The TCR comes from a woman between 25 and 40 years old who had been exposed to COVID-19. The CDR3 bases are TGTGCCAGCTCACTACAGGGGAACCCGAACACTGAAGCTTTCTTT. Encoded protein: CASSLQGNPNTEAFF.